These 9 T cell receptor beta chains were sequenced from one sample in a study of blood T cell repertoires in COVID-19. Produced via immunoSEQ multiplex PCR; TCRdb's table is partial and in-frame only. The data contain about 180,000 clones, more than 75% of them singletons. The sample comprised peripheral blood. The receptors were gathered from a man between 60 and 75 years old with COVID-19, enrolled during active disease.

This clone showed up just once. This CDR3 is CASSLQSSGNTGELFF. CDR3 DNA sequence: TGTGCCAGCAGCTTGCAGTCTAGCGGTAATACCGGGGAGCTGTTTTTT. V gene TRBV5-6 combines with J gene TRBJ2-2, with 7 bases identical to TRBD2. After removal of 1 base from V and 5 bases from J, the junction contained 8 bases not matched to a gene. Germline CDR1 and CDR2: SGHDT and YYEEEE. This CDR3 contains 16 residues.

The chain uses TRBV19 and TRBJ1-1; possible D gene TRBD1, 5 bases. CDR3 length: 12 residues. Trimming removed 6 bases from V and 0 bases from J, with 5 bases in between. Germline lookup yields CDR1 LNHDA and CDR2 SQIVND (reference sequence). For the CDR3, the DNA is TGTGCCAGTAGCAGGGTGAACACTGAAGCTTTCTTT. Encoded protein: CASSRVNTEAFF.

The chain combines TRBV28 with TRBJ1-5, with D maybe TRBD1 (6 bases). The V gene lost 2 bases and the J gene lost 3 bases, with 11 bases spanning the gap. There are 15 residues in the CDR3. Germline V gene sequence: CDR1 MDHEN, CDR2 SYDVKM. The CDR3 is CASSLPGDYNQPQHF. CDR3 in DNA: TGTGCCAGCAGTTTACCAGGGGATTACAATCAGCCCCAGCATTTT.

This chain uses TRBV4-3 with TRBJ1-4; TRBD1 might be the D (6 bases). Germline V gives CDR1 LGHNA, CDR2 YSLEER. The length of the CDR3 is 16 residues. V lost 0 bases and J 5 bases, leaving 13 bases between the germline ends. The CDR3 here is CASSQDPPGTNEKLFF. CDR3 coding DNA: TGCGCCAGCAGCCAAGACCCGCCAGGGACAAATGAAAAACTGTTTTTT.

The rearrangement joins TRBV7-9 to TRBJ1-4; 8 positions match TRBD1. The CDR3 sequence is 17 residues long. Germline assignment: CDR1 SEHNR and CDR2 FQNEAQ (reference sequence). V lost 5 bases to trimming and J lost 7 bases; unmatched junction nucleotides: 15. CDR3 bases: TGTGCCAGCAGCGCGTCGGCCAGGGGGCGGTTTAGTGAAAAACTGTTTTTT. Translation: CASSASARGRFSEKLFF.

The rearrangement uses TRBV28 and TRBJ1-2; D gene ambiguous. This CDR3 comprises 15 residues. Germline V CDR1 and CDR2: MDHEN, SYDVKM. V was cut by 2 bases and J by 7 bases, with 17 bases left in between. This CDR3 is CASSLQNTLLVGYTF. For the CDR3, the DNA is TGTGCCAGCAGTTTACAAAACACGCTTCTGGTTGGCTACACCTTC.

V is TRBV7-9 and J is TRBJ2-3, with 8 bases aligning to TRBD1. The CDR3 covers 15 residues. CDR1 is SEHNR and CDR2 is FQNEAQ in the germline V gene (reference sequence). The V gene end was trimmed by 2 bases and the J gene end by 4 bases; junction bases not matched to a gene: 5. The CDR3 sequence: CASSLQGAIADTQYF. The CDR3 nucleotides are TGTGCCAGCAGCTTACAGGGGGCCATAGCAGATACGCAGTATTTT.

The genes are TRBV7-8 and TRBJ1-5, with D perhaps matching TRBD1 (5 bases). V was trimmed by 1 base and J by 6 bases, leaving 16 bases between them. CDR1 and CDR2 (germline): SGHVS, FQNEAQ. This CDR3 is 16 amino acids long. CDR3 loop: CASSLVSRGVRQPQHF. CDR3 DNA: TGTGCCAGCAGCTTAGTATCCCGGGGGGTCCGTCAGCCCCAGCATTTT.

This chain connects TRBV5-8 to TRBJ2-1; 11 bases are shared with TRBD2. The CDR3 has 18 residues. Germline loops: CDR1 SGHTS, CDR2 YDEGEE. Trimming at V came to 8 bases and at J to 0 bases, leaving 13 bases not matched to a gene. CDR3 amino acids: CASSSGRTFLPSYNEQFF. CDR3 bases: TGTGCCAGTTCTAGCGGGAGGACTTTTCTGCCCTCCTACAATGAGCAGTTCTTC. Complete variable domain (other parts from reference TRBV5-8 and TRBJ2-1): EAGVTQSPTHLIKTRGQQATLRCSPISGHTSVYWYQQALGLGLQFLLWYDEGEERNRGNFPPRFSGRQFPNYSSELNVNALELEDSALYLCASSSGRTFLPSYNEQFFGPGTRLTVL.